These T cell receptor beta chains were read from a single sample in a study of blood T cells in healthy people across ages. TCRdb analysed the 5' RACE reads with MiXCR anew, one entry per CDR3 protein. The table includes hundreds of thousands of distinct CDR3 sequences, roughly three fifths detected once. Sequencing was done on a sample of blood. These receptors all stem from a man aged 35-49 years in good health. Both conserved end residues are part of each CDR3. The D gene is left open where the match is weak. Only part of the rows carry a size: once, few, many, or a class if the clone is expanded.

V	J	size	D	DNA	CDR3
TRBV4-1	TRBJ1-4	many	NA	TGCGCCAGCAGCCAAGAGGTCGGAGGTTCTAATGAAAAACTGTTTTTT	CASSQEVGGSNEKLFF
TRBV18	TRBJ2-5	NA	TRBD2	TGTGCCAGCTCACCACCGGAACGACTAGCGGGAGAGACCCAGTACTTC	CASSPPERLAGETQYF
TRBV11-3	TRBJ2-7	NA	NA	TGTGCCAGCAGCTTAGGGTCAGGCCAGGCGCAGTACTTC	CASSLGSGQAQYF
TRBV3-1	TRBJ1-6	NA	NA	TGTGCCAGCAGCCAACGTGGAGATTCACCCCTCCACTTT	CASSQRGDSPLHF
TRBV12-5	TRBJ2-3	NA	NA	TGTGCTAGTGGTTTCGGGGGTGATACGCAGTATTTT	CASGFGGDTQYF
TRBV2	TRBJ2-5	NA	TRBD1	TGTGCCAGAAACGACAGGGTTCAAGAGACCCAGTACTTC	CARNDRVQETQYF
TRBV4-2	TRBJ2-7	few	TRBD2	TGTGCCAGCAGCCAAGCCGGACTAGCGGTAACCTACGAGCAGTACTTC	CASSQAGLAVTYEQYF
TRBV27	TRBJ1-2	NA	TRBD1	TGTGCCAGCAGTTTAAGTAGCAGGGGGCAGGGTGGCTACACCTTC	CASSLSSRGQGGYTF
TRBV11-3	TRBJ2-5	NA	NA	TGTGCCAGCAGCTTAGAGTCCTCGGGGCCAGAGACCCAGTACTTC	CASSLESSGPETQYF
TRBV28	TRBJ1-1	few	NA	TGTGCCAGCAGTTTATTTGTCAGGGAAATCACTGAAGCTTTCTTT	CASSLFVREITEAFF
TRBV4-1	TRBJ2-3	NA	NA	TGCGCCAGCAGCCCCAGGACCACAGATACGCAGTATTTT	CASSPRTTDTQYF
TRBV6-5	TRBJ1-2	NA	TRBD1	TGTGCCAGCAGCGGGACAGGGAGGTCCTCCGGCTACACCTTC	CASSGTGRSSGYTF
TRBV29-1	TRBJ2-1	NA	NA	TGCAGCGTTGTGTTGTGGGACAACCCCTCCGATGAGCAGTTCTTC	CSVVLWDNPSDEQFF
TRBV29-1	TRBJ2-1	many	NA	TGCAGCGTTGAACCTAGCGCCTACAATGAGCAGTTCTTC	CSVEPSAYNEQFF
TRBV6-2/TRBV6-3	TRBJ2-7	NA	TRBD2	TGTGCCAGCAGTTATACCGCCAGCGGGAAGTACTTC	CASSYTASGKYF
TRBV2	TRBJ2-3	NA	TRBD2	TGTGCCAGCAGTGAAATGTGGACTAGCGGGGTTCCAGATACGCAGTATTTT	CASSEMWTSGVPDTQYF
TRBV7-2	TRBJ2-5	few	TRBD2	TGTGCCAGCAGCTTAGTTGGCGGGGGGAACCAAGAGACCCAGTACTTC	CASSLVGGGNQETQYF
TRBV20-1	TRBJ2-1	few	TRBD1	TGCAGTGCTAGCTCTTCCCCCGGGACAGGTCCTAATGAGCAGTTCTTC	CSASSSPGTGPNEQFF
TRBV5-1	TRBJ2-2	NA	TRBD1	TGCGCCAGCCGGGACAGGCCGAACACCGGGGAGCTGTTTTTT	CASRDRPNTGELFF
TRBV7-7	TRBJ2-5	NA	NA	TGTGCTAGCAGCCACCAACCCCCGGAGACCCAGTACTTC	CASSHQPPETQYF
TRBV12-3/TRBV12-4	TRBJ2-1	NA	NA	TGTGCCTGCAGTTTGGATGTGGGAGTTCTTAATGAGCAGTTCTTC	CACSLDVGVLNEQFF
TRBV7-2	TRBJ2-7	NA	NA	TGTGCCAGCAGCTTAGGTATTGGCTCCTACGAGCAGTACTTC	CASSLGIGSYEQYF
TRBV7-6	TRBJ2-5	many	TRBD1	TGTGCCAGCAGCCTCGGCCCAGGGGGAGAGACCCAGTACTTC	CASSLGPGGETQYF